The TCR beta chain under discussion was sequenced for a study of glioma-infiltrating T cells. Regarding the study as a whole: CDR3 overlap between tissue and blood was very small. Tissue-blood divergence was below expectation in non-neoplastic patients, above in gliomas.

Germline assignment: CDR1 MGHRA and CDR2 YSYEKL. The CDR3 covers 14 residues. The germline V and J ends were trimmed by 6 bases and 6 bases, with 17 bases remaining between them. This clonotype was observed at least ten times. Its specificity is unknown. The iRepertoire nested amplicon-rescue multiplex PCR amplified TCR alpha and beta CDR3s from RNA. For one-step reverse transcription and amplification, about 90-400 ng of tissue mRNA or PBMC total RNA was used. TCRdb ran MiXCR on the multiplex PCR reads and lists one entry per CDR3 protein. The table shows 95,000 to 150,000 distinct CDR3 sequences, with approximately 23% occurring only once.

Sequencing was carried out using glioma tissue, nonneoplastic brain tissue, or PBMCs (not recorded which). The TCR was taken from a human donor with low-grade glioma or glioblastoma, undergoing nonglioma brain surgery, or in good health (not recorded which). The chain recombines TRBV4-1 with TRBJ1-2; D is unresolved. CDR3: CASSIRTQRDGYTF. CDR3 nucleotide sequence: TGCGCCAGCAGTATTAGGACCCAAAGGGATGGCTACACCTTC.